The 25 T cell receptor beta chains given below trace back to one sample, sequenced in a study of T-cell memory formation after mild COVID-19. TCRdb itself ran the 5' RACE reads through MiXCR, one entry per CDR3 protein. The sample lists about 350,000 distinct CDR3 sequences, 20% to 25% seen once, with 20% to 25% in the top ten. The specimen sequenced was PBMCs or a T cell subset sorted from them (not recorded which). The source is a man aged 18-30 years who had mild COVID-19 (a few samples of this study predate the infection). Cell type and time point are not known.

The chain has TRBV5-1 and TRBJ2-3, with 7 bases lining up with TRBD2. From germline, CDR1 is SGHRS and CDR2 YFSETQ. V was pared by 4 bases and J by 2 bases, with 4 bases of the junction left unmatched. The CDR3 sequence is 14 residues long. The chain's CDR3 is CASSQGLNTDTQYF. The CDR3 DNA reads TGCGCCAGCAGCCAGGGACTAAACACAGATACGCAGTATTTT.

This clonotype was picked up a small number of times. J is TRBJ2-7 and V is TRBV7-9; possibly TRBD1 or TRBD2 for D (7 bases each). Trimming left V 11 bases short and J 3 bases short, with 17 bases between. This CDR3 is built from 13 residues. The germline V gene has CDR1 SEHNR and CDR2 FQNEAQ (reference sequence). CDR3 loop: CAGGGGQNYEQYF. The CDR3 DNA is TGTGCCGGTGGGGGGGGACAGAACTACGAGCAGTACTTC.

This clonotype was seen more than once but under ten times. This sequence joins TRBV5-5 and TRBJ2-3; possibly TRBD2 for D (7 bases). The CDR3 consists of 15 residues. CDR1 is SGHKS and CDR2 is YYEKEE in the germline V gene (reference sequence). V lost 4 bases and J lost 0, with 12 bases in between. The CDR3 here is CASSTAGASTDTQYF. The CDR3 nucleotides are TGTGCCAGCAGCACGGCGGGGGCCAGCACAGATACGCAGTATTTT.

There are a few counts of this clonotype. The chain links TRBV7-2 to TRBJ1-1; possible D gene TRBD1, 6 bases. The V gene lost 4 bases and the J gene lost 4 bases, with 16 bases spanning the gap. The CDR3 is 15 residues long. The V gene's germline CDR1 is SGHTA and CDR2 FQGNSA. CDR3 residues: CASSYYREEGTEAFF. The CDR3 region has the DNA TGTGCCAGCAGCTATTACAGGGAAGAAGGCACTGAAGCTTTCTTT.

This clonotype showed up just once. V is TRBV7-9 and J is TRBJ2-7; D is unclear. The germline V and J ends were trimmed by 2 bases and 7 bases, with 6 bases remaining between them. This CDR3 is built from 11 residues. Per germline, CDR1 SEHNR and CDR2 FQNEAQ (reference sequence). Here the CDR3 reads CASSLKWEQYF. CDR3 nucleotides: TGTGCCAGCAGCTTAAAGTGGGAGCAGTACTTC.

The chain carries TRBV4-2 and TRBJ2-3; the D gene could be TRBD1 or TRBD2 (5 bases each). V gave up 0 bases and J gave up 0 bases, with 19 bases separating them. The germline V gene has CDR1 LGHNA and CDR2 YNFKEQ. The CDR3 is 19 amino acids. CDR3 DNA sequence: TGTGCCAGCAGCCAAGATTGGGCTACCGGGGCCACTAGCACAGATACGCAGTATTTT. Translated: CASSQDWATGATSTDTQYF.

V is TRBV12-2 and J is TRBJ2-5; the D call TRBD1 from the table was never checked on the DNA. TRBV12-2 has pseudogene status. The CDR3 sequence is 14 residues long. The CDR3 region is CASRATGSGETQYF. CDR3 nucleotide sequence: TGTGCAAGTCGCGCCACAGGGTCGGGCGAGACCCAGTACTTC.

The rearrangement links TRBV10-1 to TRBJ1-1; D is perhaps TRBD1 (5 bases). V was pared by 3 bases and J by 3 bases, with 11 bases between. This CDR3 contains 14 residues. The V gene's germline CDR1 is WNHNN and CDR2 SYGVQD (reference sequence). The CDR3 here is CASSDARGDTEAFF. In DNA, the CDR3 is TGCGCCAGCAGTGATGCCCGGGGGGACACTGAAGCTTTCTTT.

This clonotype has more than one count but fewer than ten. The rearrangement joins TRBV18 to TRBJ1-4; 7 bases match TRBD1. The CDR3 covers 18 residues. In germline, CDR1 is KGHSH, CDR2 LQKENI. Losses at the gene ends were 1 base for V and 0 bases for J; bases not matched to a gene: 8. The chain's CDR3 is CASSPQSQGPSTNEKLFF. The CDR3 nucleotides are TGTGCCAGCTCACCACAGTCACAGGGGCCTTCAACTAATGAAAAACTGTTTTTT. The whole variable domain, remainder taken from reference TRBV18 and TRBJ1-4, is NAGVMQNPRHLVRRRGQEARLRCSPMKGHSHVYWYRQLPEEGLKFMVYLQKENIIDESGMPKERFSAEFPKEGPSILRIQQVVRGDSAAYFCASSPQSQGPSTNEKLFFGSGTQLSVL.

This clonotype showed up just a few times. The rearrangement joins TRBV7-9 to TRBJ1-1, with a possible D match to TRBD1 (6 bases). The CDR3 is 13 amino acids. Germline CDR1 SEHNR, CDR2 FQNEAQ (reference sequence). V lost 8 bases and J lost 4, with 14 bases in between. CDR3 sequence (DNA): TGTGCCAGCCCCAAGGGGGAAGGCACTGAAGCTTTCTTT. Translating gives CASPKGEGTEAFF.

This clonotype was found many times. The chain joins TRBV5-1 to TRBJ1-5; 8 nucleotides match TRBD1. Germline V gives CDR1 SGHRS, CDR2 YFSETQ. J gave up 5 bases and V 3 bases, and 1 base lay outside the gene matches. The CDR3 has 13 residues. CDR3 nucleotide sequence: TGCGCCAGCAGCTCGACAGGGGATCAGCCCCAGCATTTT. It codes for CASSSTGDQPQHF.

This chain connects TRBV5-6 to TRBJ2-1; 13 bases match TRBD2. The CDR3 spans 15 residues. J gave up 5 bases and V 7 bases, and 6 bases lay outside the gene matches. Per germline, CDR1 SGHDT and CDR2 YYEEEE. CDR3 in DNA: TGTGCCAGCGACAAAACTAGCGGGGGGGACAATGAGCAGTTCTTC. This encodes CASDKTSGGDNEQFF.

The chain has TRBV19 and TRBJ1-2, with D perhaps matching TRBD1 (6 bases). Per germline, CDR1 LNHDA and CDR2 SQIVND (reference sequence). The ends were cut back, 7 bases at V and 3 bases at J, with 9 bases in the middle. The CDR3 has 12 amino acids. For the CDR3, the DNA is TGTGCCAGTAAGGACAGCTACTATGGCTACACCTTC. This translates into CASKDSYYGYTF.

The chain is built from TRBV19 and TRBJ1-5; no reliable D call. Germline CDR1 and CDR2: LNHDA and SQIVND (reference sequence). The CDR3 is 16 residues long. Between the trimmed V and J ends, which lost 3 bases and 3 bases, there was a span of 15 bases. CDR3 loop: CASSIVSGAYNQPQHF. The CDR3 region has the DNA TGTGCCAGTAGTATCGTTTCGGGTGCCTACAATCAGCCCCAGCATTTT.

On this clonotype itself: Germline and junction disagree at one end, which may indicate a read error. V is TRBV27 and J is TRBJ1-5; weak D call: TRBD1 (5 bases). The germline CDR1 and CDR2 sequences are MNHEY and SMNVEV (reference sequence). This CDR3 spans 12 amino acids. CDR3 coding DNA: TGTGCCAGCAGTCTATCGGGGGGGCCCCAGCATTTT. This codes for CASSLSGGPQHF.

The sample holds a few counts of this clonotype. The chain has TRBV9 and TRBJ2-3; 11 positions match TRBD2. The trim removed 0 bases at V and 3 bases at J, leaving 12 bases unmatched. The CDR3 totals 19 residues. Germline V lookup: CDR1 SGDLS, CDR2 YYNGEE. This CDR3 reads CASSVDWLAGGDGTDTQYF. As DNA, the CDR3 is TGTGCCAGCAGCGTAGACTGGCTAGCGGGGGGTGATGGGACAGATACGCAGTATTTT.

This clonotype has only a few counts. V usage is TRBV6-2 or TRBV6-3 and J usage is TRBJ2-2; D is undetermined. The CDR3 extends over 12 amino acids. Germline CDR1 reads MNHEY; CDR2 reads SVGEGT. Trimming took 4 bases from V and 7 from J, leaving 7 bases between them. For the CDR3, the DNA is TGTGCCAGCAGTTGGTACTTCGGGGAGCTGTTTTTT. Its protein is CASSWYFGELFF.

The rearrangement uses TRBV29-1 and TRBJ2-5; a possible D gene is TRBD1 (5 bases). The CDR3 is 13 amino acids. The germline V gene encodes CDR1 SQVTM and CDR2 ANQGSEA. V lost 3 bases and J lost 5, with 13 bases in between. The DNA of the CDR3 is TGCAGCGTTGAGCTCCAGGGCCACGAGACCCAGTACTTC. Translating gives CSVELQGHETQYF. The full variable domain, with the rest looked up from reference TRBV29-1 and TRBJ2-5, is SAVISQKPSRDICQRGTSLTIQCQVDSQVTMMFWYRQQPGQSLTLIATANQGSEATYESGFVIDKFPISRPNLTFSTLTVSNMSPEDSSIYLCSVELQGHETQYFGPGTRLLVL.

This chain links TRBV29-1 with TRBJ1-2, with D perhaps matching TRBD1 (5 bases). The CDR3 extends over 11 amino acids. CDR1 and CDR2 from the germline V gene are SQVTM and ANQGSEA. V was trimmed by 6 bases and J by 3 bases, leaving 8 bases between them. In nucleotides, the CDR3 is TGCAGCGTACAGGTCGACTATGGCTACACCTTC. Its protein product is CSVQVDYGYTF.

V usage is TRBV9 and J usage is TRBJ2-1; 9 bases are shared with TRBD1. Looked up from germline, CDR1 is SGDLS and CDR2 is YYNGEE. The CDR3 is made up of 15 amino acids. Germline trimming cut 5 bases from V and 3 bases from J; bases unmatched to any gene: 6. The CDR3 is CASSGRDRDYNEQFF. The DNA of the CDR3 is TGTGCCAGCAGTGGCCGGGACAGGGACTACAATGAGCAGTTCTTC. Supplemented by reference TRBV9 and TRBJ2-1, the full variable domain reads DSGVTQTPKHLITATGQRVTLRCSPRSGDLSVYWYQQSLDQGLQFLIQYYNGEERAKGNILERFSAQQFPDLHSELNLSSLELGDSALYFCASSGRDRDYNEQFFGPGTRLTVL.

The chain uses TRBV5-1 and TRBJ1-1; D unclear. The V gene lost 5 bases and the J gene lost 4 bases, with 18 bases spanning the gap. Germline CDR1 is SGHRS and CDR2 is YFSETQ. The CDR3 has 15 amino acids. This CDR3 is CASRPNPGSGTEAFF. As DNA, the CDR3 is TGCGCCAGCAGACCTAATCCGGGTTCGGGCACTGAAGCTTTCTTT. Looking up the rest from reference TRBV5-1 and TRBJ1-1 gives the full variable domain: KAGVTQTPRYLIKTRGQQVTLSCSPISGHRSVSWYQQTPGQGLQFLFEYFSETQRNKGNFPGRFSGRQFSNSRSEMNVSTLELGDSALYLCASRPNPGSGTEAFFGQGTRLTVV.

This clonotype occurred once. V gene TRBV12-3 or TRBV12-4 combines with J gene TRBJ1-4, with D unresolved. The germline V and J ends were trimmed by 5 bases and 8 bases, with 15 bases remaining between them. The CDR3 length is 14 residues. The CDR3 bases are TGTGCCAGCAGTCGCGACCGCATTAGGGAAAAACTGTTTTTT. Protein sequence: CASSRDRIREKLFF.

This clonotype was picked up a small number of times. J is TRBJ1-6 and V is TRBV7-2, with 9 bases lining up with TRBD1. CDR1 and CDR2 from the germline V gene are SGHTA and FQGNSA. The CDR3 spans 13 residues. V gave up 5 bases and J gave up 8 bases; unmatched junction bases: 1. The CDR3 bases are TGTGCCAGCAGCCGGGACAGGGATTCACCCCTCCACTTT. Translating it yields CASSRDRDSPLHF.

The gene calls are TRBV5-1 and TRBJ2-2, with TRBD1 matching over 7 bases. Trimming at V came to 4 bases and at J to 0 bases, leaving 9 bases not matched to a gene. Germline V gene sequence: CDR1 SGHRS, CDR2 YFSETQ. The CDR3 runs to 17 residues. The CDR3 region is CASSPFRDSANTGELFF. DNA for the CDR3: TGCGCCAGCAGCCCTTTCCGGGACAGTGCGAACACCGGGGAGCTGTTTTTT.

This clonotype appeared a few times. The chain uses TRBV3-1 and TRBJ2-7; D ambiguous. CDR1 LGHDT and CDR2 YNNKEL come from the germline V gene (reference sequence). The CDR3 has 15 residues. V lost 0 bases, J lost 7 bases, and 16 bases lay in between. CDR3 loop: CASSQDPQAWGEQYF. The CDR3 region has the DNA TGTGCCAGCAGCCAAGATCCCCAGGCTTGGGGAGAGCAGTACTTC.